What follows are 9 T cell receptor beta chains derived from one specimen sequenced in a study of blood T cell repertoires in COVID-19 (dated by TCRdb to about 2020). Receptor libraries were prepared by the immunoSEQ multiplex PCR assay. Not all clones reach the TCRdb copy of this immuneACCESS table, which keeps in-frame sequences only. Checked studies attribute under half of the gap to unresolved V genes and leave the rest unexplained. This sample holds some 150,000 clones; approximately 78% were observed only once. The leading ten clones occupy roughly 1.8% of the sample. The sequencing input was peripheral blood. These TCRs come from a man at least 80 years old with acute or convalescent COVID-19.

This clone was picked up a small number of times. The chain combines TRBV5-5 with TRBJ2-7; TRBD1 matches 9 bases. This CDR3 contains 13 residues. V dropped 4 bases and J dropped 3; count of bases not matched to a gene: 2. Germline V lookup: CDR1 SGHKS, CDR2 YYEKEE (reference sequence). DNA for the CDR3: TGTGCCAGCAGCCGGGACAGGGTCTACGAGCAGTACTTC. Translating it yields CASSRDRVYEQYF.

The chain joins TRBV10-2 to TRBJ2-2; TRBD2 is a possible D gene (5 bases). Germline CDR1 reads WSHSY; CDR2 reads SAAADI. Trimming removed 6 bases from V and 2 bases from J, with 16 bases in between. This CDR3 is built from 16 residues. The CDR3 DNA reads TGCGCCAGCAGCGATGTTGGAGCGGAAAACACCGGGGAGCTGTTTTTT. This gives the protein CASSDVGAENTGELFF.

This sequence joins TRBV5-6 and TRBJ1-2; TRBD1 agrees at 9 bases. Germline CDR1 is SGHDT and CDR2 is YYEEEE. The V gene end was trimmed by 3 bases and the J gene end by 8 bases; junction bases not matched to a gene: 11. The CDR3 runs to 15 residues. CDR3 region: CASSWQQGADRGYTF. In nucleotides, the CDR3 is TGTGCCAGCAGCTGGCAACAGGGGGCAGACCGCGGCTACACCTTC.

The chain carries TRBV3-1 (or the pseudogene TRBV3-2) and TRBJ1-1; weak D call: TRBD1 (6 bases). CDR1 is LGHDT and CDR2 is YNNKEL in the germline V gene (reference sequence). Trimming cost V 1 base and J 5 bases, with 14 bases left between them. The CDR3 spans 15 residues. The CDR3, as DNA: TGTGCCAGCAGCCAAGGGAGAGGGGGAAGTACTGAAGCTTTCTTT. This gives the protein CASSQGRGGSTEAFF.

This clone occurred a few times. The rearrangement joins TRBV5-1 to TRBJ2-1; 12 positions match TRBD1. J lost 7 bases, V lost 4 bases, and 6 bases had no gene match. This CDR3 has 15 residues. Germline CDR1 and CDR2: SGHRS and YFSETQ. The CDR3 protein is CASSQPGQGANEQFF. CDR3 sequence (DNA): TGCGCCAGCAGCCAGCCGGGACAGGGGGCGAATGAGCAGTTCTTC. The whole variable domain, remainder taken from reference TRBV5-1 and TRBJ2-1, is KAGVTQTPRYLIKTRGQQVTLSCSPISGHRSVSWYQQTPGQGLQFLFEYFSETQRNKGNFPGRFSGRQFSNSRSEMNVSTLELGDSALYLCASSQPGQGANEQFFGPGTRLTVL.

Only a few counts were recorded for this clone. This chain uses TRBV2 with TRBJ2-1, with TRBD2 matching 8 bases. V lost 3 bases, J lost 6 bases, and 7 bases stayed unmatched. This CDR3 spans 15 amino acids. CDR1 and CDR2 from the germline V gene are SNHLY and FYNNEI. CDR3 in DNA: TGTGCCAGCAGTGAGGTCCGGGGGGGCACCAATGAGCAGTTCTTC. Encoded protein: CASSEVRGGTNEQFF. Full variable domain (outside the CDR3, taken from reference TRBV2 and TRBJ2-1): EPEVTQTPSHQVTQMGQEVILRCVPISNHLYFYWYRQILGQKVEFLVSFYNNEISEKSEIFDDQFSVERPDGSNFTLKIRSTKLEDSAMYFCASSEVRGGTNEQFFGPGTRLTVL.

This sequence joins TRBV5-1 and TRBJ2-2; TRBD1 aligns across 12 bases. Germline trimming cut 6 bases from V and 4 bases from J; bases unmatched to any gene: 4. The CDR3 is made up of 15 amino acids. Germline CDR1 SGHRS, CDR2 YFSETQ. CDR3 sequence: CASNRDRGLTGELFF. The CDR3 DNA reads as TGCGCCAGCAACCGGGACAGGGGGCTCACCGGGGAGCTGTTTTTT.

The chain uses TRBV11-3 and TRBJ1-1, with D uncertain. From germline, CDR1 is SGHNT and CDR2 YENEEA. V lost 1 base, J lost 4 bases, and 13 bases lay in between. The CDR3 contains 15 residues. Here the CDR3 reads CASSLAVAQGTEAFF. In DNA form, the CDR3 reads TGTGCCAGCAGCTTAGCCGTAGCACAAGGCACTGAAGCTTTCTTT.

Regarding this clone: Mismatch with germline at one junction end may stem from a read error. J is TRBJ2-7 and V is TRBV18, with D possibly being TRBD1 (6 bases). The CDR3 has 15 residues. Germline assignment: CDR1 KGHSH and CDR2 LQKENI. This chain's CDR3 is CASPPGSDRLYEQYF. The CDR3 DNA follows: TGCGCCAGCCCACCGGGGTCGGACAGACTCTACGAGCAGTACTTC.